The T cell receptor beta chain under discussion was sequenced for a study of blood T cell repertoires in COVID-19. Study information: Specimens from acute and convalescent COVID-19 originated in the United States, Italy and Spain.

Germline V gives CDR1 SGHAT, CDR2 FQDESV (reference sequence). The CDR3 contains 13 residues. The germline V and J ends were trimmed by 1 base and 0 bases, with 4 bases remaining between them. Generated by immunoSEQ multiplex PCR, the TCRdb table keeps only in-frame clones and is missing some. The table records about 130,000 clones, around four fifths of them present only once. Sequencing was carried out using peripheral blood. This chain links TRBV11-1 with TRBJ2-7; D not certain. The source is a man aged 40-50 years with active or convalescent COVID-19. Written as DNA, the CDR3 is TGTGCCAGCAGCTTAGGCAGCTCCTACGAGCAGTACTTC. Its translation: CASSLGSSYEQYF.